This T cell receptor beta chain was observed in a study of CD8 T cells in ankylosing spondylitis (dated by TCRdb to the late 2010s). Some background on the complete study: T cell receptor beta repertoires were profiled in healthy donors and ankylosing spondylitis patients so that disease-linked TCR variants could be found. The whole study cohort included 85 to 120 healthy donors and under 30 ankylosing spondylitis patients. Peripheral blood was sampled, and synovial fluid was also collected from ankylosing spondylitis patients.

Findings and caveats that apply to the study as a whole: Some TCR beta motif variants had previously been reported in synovial fluid and blood of reactive arthritis patients, which suggested common disease-initiation mechanisms. A CD8+ phenotype was shown by the disease-linked clones, which were found at relatively low frequencies in peripheral blood. According to the report, matched synovial fluid samples from ankylosing spondylitis patients were significantly enriched for the disease-linked clones. Blood from ankylosing spondylitis patients appeared to be characterized by a TCR beta motif made up of seven or eight highly homologous amino acid variants.

V is reduced by 11 bases and J by 5 bases, leaving a spacing of 16 bases between them. From a lookup of the germline V gene, CDR1 and CDR2 are ENHRY and SYGVKD. Reading from cysteine to phenylalanine, the CDR3 counts 13 amino acids. The only DNA kept is the CDR3, 39 bases in frame from the first base. In regard to this clonotype: The clone's antigen remains unknown. Base qualities are not recorded, but no much larger clone differs from it by a single base.

Sequenced using an Illumina HiSeq 2500. Quantitative 5'-RACE with molecular barcodes was used to prepare TCR beta libraries. Concerning the study's data processing: A new computational method, built on a probabilistic model of VDJ rearrangement, was used to identify disease-linked TCR variants. TCRdb's own reprocessing of the public reads used fastp at Q25 and MiXCR and kept productive beta chains. Every entry covers one CDR3 protein and lists the most common genes and DNA from its rows. TCRdb, not the authors, supplied the V and J calls. Across this sample there are around 130,000 distinct CDR3 sequences, with approximately 17% seen only once. Of the sample, 33% falls within the top ten clones.

The sequence derives from a male donor with ankylosing spondylitis. The specimen was blood, either unsorted or a sorted T cell fraction (not recorded which). The chain is made from TRBV10-3 and TRBJ2-1; the D match is possibly TRBD1 or TRBD2, with 5 bases aligned in each. The bases are TGTGCCGCATATGGGACGCGTAACAATGAGCAGTTCTTC. Translated, it gives CAAYGTRNNEQFF.